This TCR beta chain was sequenced for a study of T cell repertoires in cytomegalovirus infection. A single record per CDR3 protein comes from TCRdb applying MiXCR to the reads. The sample gives roughly 180,000 distinct CDR3 sequences, less than 25% of which show up once; 25% is in the top ten. This clonotype was observed many times. Antigen unknown. Study-wide results and caveats: Dominating the ex vivo response were TCR beta clonotypes that were CMV-specific and HLA-C-restricted. Cumulative public TCR beta family frequency identified carriers of CMV plus the relevant HLA.

Germline loops: CDR1 LNHDA, CDR2 SQIVND (reference sequence). The CDR3 runs to 15 residues. V lost 3 bases and J 6 bases, leaving 15 bases between the germline ends. The chain is built from TRBV19 and TRBJ2-1, with D perhaps given as TRBD1 or TRBD2 (6 bases each). The clonotype was recovered from a human donor in good health (CMV status not recorded). Some clones in this sample may be carry-over from other donors' samples. This specimen consisted of CD8+ T cells from cultured PBMCs, obtained from culture after CMV antigen stimulation. Here the CDR3 DNA reads TGTGCCAGTAGTATCGGGGGCAGGGGATTCAATGAGCAGTTCTTC. Translation: CASSIGGRGFNEQFF.